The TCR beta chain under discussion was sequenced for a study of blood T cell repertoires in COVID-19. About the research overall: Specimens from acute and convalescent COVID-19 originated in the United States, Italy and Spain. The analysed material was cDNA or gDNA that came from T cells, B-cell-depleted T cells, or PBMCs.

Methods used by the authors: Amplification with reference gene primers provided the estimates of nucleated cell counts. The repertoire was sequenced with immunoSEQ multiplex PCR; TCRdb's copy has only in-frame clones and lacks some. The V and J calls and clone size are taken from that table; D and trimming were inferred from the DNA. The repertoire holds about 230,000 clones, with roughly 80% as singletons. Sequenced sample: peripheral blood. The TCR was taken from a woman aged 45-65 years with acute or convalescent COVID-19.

The CDR3 DNA sequence: TGTGCCAGCGCATGGGGCACAGGGGGAGAGCATCAGCCCCAGCATTTT. This codes for CASAWGTGGEHQPQHF. The V call is TRBV19, the J call TRBJ1-5; TRBD1 matches 8 bases. CDR3 length: 16 amino acids. V lost 9 bases, J lost 5 bases, and 15 bases stayed unmatched. Germline V gene lookup returns CDR1 LNHDA and CDR2 SQIVND (reference sequence).